This T cell receptor (beta chain) was captured by sequencing in a study of blood T cell repertoires in COVID-19. Overall study: There were acute and convalescent COVID-19 samples, and they came from the United States, Italy and Spain.

As originally analysed: Reference gene primer amplification in the assay estimated nucleated cell counts. Method: immunoSEQ multiplex PCR; TCRdb's copy keeps in-frame clones and lacks some. V, J and clone size were drawn from that table, and D and trimming were deduced from the DNA. The sample lists about 220,000 clones, 80% to 90% occurring once. The source of this sequence is a middle-aged man with active or convalescent COVID-19. Specimen: peripheral blood.

The CDR3 protein is CASSPGDSPNYGYTF. The CDR3 region has the DNA TGCGCCAGCAGCCCGGGGGACAGTCCTAACTATGGCTACACCTTC. The rearrangement uses TRBV5-1 and TRBJ1-2, with TRBD1 identical over 7 bases. This CDR3 has 15 amino acids. CDR1 and CDR2 (germline): SGHRS, YFSETQ. Trimming cost V 4 bases and J 0 bases; bases outside gene matches: 6.